The 22 T cell receptor beta chains below all came from one sample that was sequenced in a study of shared clonotypes between healthy human individuals. Generated by immunoSEQ multiplex PCR, the TCRdb table keeps only in-frame clones and is missing some. The table shows about 2 million clones, with roughly 94% occurring only once. The sequenced material came from naive CD4+ T cells sorted from blood. Subset here: CD45RA+ positively selected. Every receptor here comes from a man aged 18 to 29 in good health.

Note on this clone: The same CDR3 can be traced to other DNA sequences in this sample. The chain has TRBV11-3 and TRBJ2-5; possibly TRBD1 for D (5 bases). The CDR3 totals 11 residues. Germline V gives CDR1 SGHNT, CDR2 YENEEA. The V gene lost 5 bases and the J gene lost 5 bases, with 6 bases spanning the gap. The CDR3 sequence: CASSQGETQYF. CDR3 bases: TGTGCCAGCAGCCAGGGTGAGACCCAGTACTTC.

The V gene is TRBV2, the J gene TRBJ1-3; the D is unclear. This CDR3 region has 16 residues. Germline V CDR1 and CDR2: SNHLY, FYNNEI. V was shortened by 3 bases and J by 2 bases, with 14 bases between the two germline ends. The DNA of the CDR3 is TGTGCCAGCAGTGAGTTCGAACCCCGTCCTGGAAACACCATATATTTT. Translated, it gives CASSEFEPRPGNTIYF.

Here the CDR3 reads CASSLYNTEAFF. DNA for the CDR3: TGTGCCAGCAGCTTATATAACACTGAAGCTTTCTTT. This rearrangement joins TRBV7-9 to TRBJ1-1, with no clear D. Germline CDR1 SEHNR, CDR2 FQNEAQ (reference sequence). This CDR3 contains 12 residues. The ends were cut back, 2 bases at V and 2 bases at J, with 3 bases in the middle.

This chain joins TRBV7-6 and TRBJ2-5; the match to TRBD2 covers 7 bases. Germline CDR1 and CDR2: SGHVS and FNYEAQ. CDR3 length equals 13 residues. The V segment lost 3 bases and the J segment 5 bases; nucleotides outside the gene matches: 3. The CDR3: CASSLRGLETQYF. The CDR3 coding sequence is TGTGCCAGCAGCTTGCGGGGGTTGGAGACCCAGTACTTC.

This rearrangement joins TRBV5-4 to TRBJ2-7; a weak D match, TRBD1 (5 bases). Germline V gene data show CDR1 as SGHNT and CDR2 as YYREEE (reference sequence). The CDR3 extends over 16 amino acids. V dropped 4 bases and J dropped 5 bases, with 22 bases sitting between them. The CDR3 protein is CASSPTPTAMDNEQYF. The CDR3 DNA reads as TGTGCCAGCAGCCCGACCCCCACGGCTATGGACAACGAGCAGTACTTC. The whole variable domain, filled in from reference TRBV5-4 and TRBJ2-7, reads ETGVTQSPTHLIKTRGQQVTLRCSSQSGHNTVSWYQQALGQGPQFIFQYYREEENGRGNFPPRFSGLQFPNYSSELNVNALELDDSALYLCASSPTPTAMDNEQYFGPGTRLTVT.

This clone was found a few times. The CDR3 loop is CASSQSSGRSNYGYTF. Written as DNA, the CDR3 is TGTGCCAGCAGCCAATCATCGGGCCGGTCTAACTATGGCTACACCTTC. The chain is built from TRBV16 and TRBJ1-2; D unresolved. The CDR3 covers 16 residues. Germline V CDR1 and CDR2: KGHSY, FQNENV. Trimming pared 0 bases from V and 0 bases from J, leaving 11 bases between.

The rearrangement uses TRBV5-1 and TRBJ1-3; TRBD1 agrees at 8 bases. V was pared by 5 bases and J by 4 bases, with 8 bases of the junction left unmatched. The CDR3 sequence is 15 residues long. Germline V gene data show CDR1 as SGHRS and CDR2 as YFSETQ. The CDR3 DNA is TGCGCCAGCAGAAAAACAGGGGGTCGAGGAAACACCATATATTTT. It encodes CASRKTGGRGNTIYF.

The chain joins TRBV6-5 to TRBJ2-7; 10 bases match TRBD2. Looked up from germline, CDR1 is MNHEY and CDR2 is SVGAGI. CDR3 length: 15 amino acids. V gave up 4 bases and J gave up 2 bases; unmatched junction bases: 5. CDR3 coding DNA: TGTGCCAGCAGTTCGGAGCGGGAGGGCCCCTACGAGCAGTACTTC. Translated, it gives CASSSEREGPYEQYF.

This clone was observed a single time. The chain carries TRBV10-2 and TRBJ1-1, with D hard to call. The CDR3 contains 14 residues. V was cut by 0 bases and J by 1 base, with 6 bases left in between. CDR1 WSHSY and CDR2 SAAADI come from the germline V gene. The CDR3 is CASSESSANTEAFF. DNA of the CDR3: TGCGCCAGCAGTGAGTCGTCGGCGAACACTGAAGCTTTCTTT.

The chain carries TRBV6-1 and TRBJ2-5; the match to TRBD1 covers 10 bases. CDR1 and CDR2 (germline): MNHNS, SASEGT. The CDR3 contains 15 residues. Unmatched junction bases numbered 6, after V lost 7 bases and J lost 1 base. The CDR3 spells CASMLGQGIQETQYF. The CDR3 DNA sequence: TGTGCCAGCATGCTGGGACAGGGGATCCAAGAGACCCAGTACTTC.

This clone was seen a single time. This chain links TRBV11-2 with TRBJ2-1; 12 nucleotides line up with TRBD2. There are 17 residues in the CDR3. Germline loops: CDR1 SGHAT, CDR2 FQNNGV. J gave up 5 bases and V 5 bases, and 10 bases lay outside the gene matches. The CDR3 loop reads CASSGLAGRVGNNEQFF. The CDR3 DNA is TGTGCCAGCAGCGGACTAGCGGGAAGGGTTGGGAACAATGAGCAGTTCTTC.

The V gene is TRBV27, the J gene TRBJ2-2, with D tentatively TRBD2 (6 bases). From germline, CDR1 is MNHEY and CDR2 SMNVEV (reference sequence). The length of the CDR3 is 16 residues. Between the trimmed V and J ends, which lost 6 bases and 0 bases, there was a span of 14 bases. CDR3 sequence (DNA): TGTGCCAGCAGCCCCGGGACTCACGCGAACACCGGGGAGCTGTTTTTT. It yields the protein CASSPGTHANTGELFF.

DNA of the CDR3: TGTGCCATCAGACCCGGACAGGGTACTAATGAAAAACTGTTTTTT. Translation gives CAIRPGQGTNEKLFF. This chain links TRBV10-3 with TRBJ1-4; 8 bases are shared with TRBD1. Germline CDR1 is ENHRY and CDR2 is SYGVKD. The CDR3 loop spans 15 amino acids. The V and J ends lost 6 bases and 2 bases, in that order; junction bases with no gene match: 5.

The chain has TRBV2 and TRBJ2-7, with 11 bases fitting TRBD2. Germline values: CDR1 SNHLY, CDR2 FYNNEI. Unmatched junction bases numbered 6, after V lost 6 bases and J lost 2 bases. This CDR3 is built from 15 residues. In nucleotides, the CDR3 is TGTGCCAGCAGCTATGGACTAGCGGGCCCCTACGAGCAGTACTTC. Protein sequence: CASSYGLAGPYEQYF.

J is TRBJ2-5 and V is TRBV5-1; possible D gene TRBD2, 7 bases. Germline CDR1 reads SGHRS; CDR2 reads YFSETQ. The germline V and J ends were trimmed by 4 bases and 5 bases, with 21 bases remaining between them. The CDR3 has 16 amino acids. The chain's CDR3 is CASSVHGGPPRETQYF. In DNA form, the CDR3 reads TGCGCCAGCAGCGTCCACGGGGGGCCCCCCAGGGAGACCCAGTACTTC.

This sequence joins TRBV9 and TRBJ1-2; no clear D gene. Germline V gene sequence: CDR1 SGDLS, CDR2 YYNGEE. The CDR3 is 13 residues long. Trimming left V 6 bases short and J 0 bases short, with 9 bases between. The CDR3 DNA is TGTGCCAGCACCAGGCAGGCTAACTATGGCTACACCTTC. As protein: CASTRQANYGYTF.

The gene calls are TRBV5-6 and TRBJ2-1, with TRBD2 matching over 8 bases. Per germline, CDR1 SGHDT and CDR2 YYEEEE. V lost 5 bases to trimming and J lost 1 base; unmatched junction nucleotides: 14. The CDR3 is 18 residues long. The CDR3 reads CASSPIDTSGPSYNEQFF. Here the CDR3 DNA reads TGTGCCAGCAGTCCAATCGACACTAGCGGACCTTCCTACAATGAGCAGTTCTTC.

This rearrangement joins TRBV4-3 to TRBJ2-2; possibly TRBD1 or TRBD2 for D (5 bases each). Trimming took 4 bases from V and 0 from J, leaving 15 bases between them. CDR3 length: 17 amino acids. The V gene's germline CDR1 is LGHNA and CDR2 YSLEER. The CDR3 DNA reads as TGCGCCAGCAGCCCCTCCCATCTGGGGGCGAACACCGGGGAGCTGTTTTTT. Translation gives CASSPSHLGANTGELFF.

The V gene is TRBV30, the J gene TRBJ2-7, with D possibly matching TRBD1 (5 bases). This CDR3 comprises 12 residues. Germline-derived CDR1 and CDR2 are GTSNPN and SVGIG (reference sequence). V shed 6 bases and J shed 0 bases, with 9 bases lying between them. For the CDR3, the DNA is TGTGCCTGCACCGACAGCTCCTACGAGCAGTACTTC. The encoded protein is CACTDSSYEQYF.

The genes are TRBV19 and TRBJ2-2; perhaps TRBD1 as D (6 bases). Germline V CDR1 and CDR2: LNHDA, SQIVND (reference sequence). The V and J ends lost 7 bases and 3 bases respectively, with 12 bases between them. The CDR3 runs 14 residues. CDR3 amino acids: CASTLQGDTGELFF. The CDR3 DNA follows: TGTGCCAGTACCCTACAGGGTGACACCGGGGAGCTGTTTTTT.

The V gene is TRBV5-1, the J gene TRBJ2-1, with TRBD2 identical over 12 bases. J lost 8 bases, V lost 1 base, and 7 bases had no gene match. Per germline, CDR1 SGHRS and CDR2 YFSETQ. CDR3 length: 16 residues. The CDR3 region has the DNA TGCGCCAGCAGCTTGCGGCTAGCGGGAGGGCCCGATGAGCAGTTCTTC. Protein: CASSLRLAGGPDEQFF.

The J gene is TRBJ1-4, the V gene TRBV9, with TRBD1 as a possible D gene (5 bases). Trimming pared 4 bases from V and 8 bases from J, leaving 27 bases between. Per germline, CDR1 SGDLS and CDR2 YYNGEE. There are 18 residues in the CDR3. The CDR3 nucleotides read TGTGCCAGCAGCCCGAGACCCCTCGGGTGGGACGGTGGGGAAAAACTGTTTTTT. This gives the protein CASSPRPLGWDGGEKLFF.